This T cell receptor beta chain was observed in a study of blood T cell repertoires in COVID-19. Germline loops: CDR1 MNHEY, CDR2 SVGEGT. The CDR3 has 13 residues. V was trimmed by 5 bases and J by 8 bases, leaving 13 bases between them. In the authors' workflow: Reference gene primer amplification gave nucleated cell count estimates. TCRdb's copy holds only in-frame clones and misses some; the assay was immunoSEQ multiplex PCR. V and J calls and clone size are copied from that table; D and trimming were computed from the DNA. Among approximately 190,000 clones listed, about 88% were seen once. Source material: peripheral blood. This rearrangement joins TRBV6-2 or TRBV6-3 to TRBJ2-1, with D unclear. The clonotype was recovered from a woman between 35 and 50 years old who had recovered from COVID-19. The chain's CDR3 is CASSANFVHEQFF. The CDR3 DNA follows: TGTGCCAGCAGTGCCAACTTTGTCCATGAGCAGTTCTTC.